Given below is one T cell receptor (beta chain) in context. Its antigen is unknown. CDR3 length: 14 amino acids. The ends lost 11 bases at V and 14 bases at J; junction bases unmatched: 16. Germline-derived CDR1 and CDR2 are MNHNY and SVGAGI (reference sequence). PCR involved 60 Vbeta and 13 Jbeta primers. Profiling relied on immunoSEQ multiplex PCR, and the TCRdb table lists in-frame clones only, not all of them. This sample yields about 180,000 clones, of which approximately 79% are seen a single time; 0.69% belongs to the top ten. These data come from a study of cytomegalovirus exposure and HLA in healthy donors. Whole-study results and caveats: The study put 150 or so TCR beta chains on its list as cytomegalovirus-associated.

V is TRBV6-6 and J is TRBJ1-6; 9 nucleotides agree with TRBD1. The origin of this receptor is a woman aged 40 to 50 in good health and CMV-seronegative. Sequencing used PBMCs. CDR3 in amino acids: CAYSRDRALSSLHF. The CDR3 DNA follows: TGTGCCTACTCCCGGGACAGGGCCCTTAGTTCCCTCCACTTT.